This T cell receptor (beta chain) was sequenced for a study of CD8 T cells in Susac syndrome. Sequencing of TCR beta was carried out in blood CD8+ and CD4+ T cells. It was healthy donors who served as the controls, matched for age and sex. Negative isolation was used for CD8+ and CD4+ T cells and FACS enrichment for TEMRA cells. Trimming removed 10 bases at V and 11 bases at J, with 18 bases between. CDR3 size: 13 residues. Germline V gene sequence: CDR1 MNHEY, CDR2 SMNVEV (reference sequence). Reverse transcription of roughly 0.45 to 1 ug RNA used random hexamers. immunoSEQ multiplex PCR amplified TCR beta CDR3 across 54 Vbeta, 13 Jbeta. TCRdb re-derived calls from the immunoSEQ multiplex PCR reads in MiXCR, one entry per CDR3 protein. The sample has 180,000 or so distinct CDR3 sequences, over 85% seen once; the top ten hold around 0.15%.

This rearrangement joins TRBV27 to TRBJ1-6; D is possibly TRBD1 (6 bases). Material for sequencing was CD4+ T cells from PBMCs. This clonotype originated in a human donor in good health. DNA for the CDR3: TGTGCCACAACCGGGGACATCGGGACACCCCTCCACTTT. Protein: CATTGDIGTPLHF.